Below are 9 T cell receptor beta chains sequenced from a single sample in a study of blood T cell repertoires in COVID-19. The table came from immunoSEQ multiplex PCR; TCRdb's copy has only in-frame clones and leaves some out. The table has about 68,000 clones, more than 70% seen once. Sample: peripheral blood. Every receptor here comes from a man aged 50 to 60 with acute or convalescent COVID-19.

The J gene is TRBJ1-5, the V gene TRBV18; 10 bases line up with TRBD1. The J segment lost 1 base and the V segment lost 6 bases, leaving 0 bases of the junction unmatched. The CDR3 spans 14 residues. From germline, CDR1 is KGHSH and CDR2 LQKENI. CDR3 coding DNA: TGTGCCAGCTCGGGACAGGGGAGCAATCAGCCCCAGCATTTT. This codes for CASSGQGSNQPQHF.

V is TRBV10-2 and J is TRBJ2-3, with 10 bases fitting TRBD2. V trimming: 6 bases; J trimming: 1 base; junction bases outside the gene matches: 10. CDR1 and CDR2 from the germline V gene are WSHSY and SAAADI. The CDR3 spans 17 residues. The CDR3 DNA sequence: TGCGCCAGCAGAGGTCTAGCGGGAGTGGGACGCACAGATACGCAGTATTTT. Translated: CASRGLAGVGRTDTQYF.

This clone was seen once. The rearrangement joins TRBV10-2 to TRBJ2-5, with TRBD2 matching over 9 bases. This CDR3 has 15 residues. Germline CDR1 WSHSY, CDR2 SAAADI. The J segment lost 2 bases and the V segment lost 2 bases, leaving 3 bases of the junction unmatched. This CDR3 reads CASSESGRTQETQYF. The CDR3 region has the DNA TGCGCCAGCAGTGAGAGCGGGAGGACACAAGAGACCCAGTACTTC.

This clone was seen once. V gene TRBV7-3 combines with J gene TRBJ2-3; 8 bases align to TRBD2. The CDR3 extends over 17 amino acids. In germline, CDR1 is SGHTA, CDR2 FQGTGA. Germline trimming cut 5 bases from V and 2 bases from J; bases unmatched to any gene: 12. The CDR3 is CASSALMSGSPTDTQYF. The CDR3 coding sequence is TGTGCCAGCAGCGCCCTGATGAGCGGGAGCCCCACAGATACGCAGTATTTT.

This rearrangement joins TRBV11-3 to TRBJ1-1; D is ambiguous. Germline CDR1 reads SGHNT; CDR2 reads YENEEA. The V and J ends lost 2 bases and 0 bases respectively, with 10 bases between them. There are 15 residues in the CDR3. The CDR3 loop is CASSLRAALNTEAFF. The CDR3 DNA reads as TGTGCCAGCAGCTTACGAGCCGCCTTGAACACTGAAGCTTTCTTT.

This chain links TRBV6-5 with TRBJ1-2; D is unresolved. V lost 5 bases, J lost 7 bases, and 20 bases lay in between. Per the germline V gene, CDR1 is MNHEY and CDR2 is SVGAGI. The length of the CDR3 is 15 residues. CDR3 sequence: CASSPDGVLSGGYTF. The CDR3 nucleotides read TGTGCCAGCAGTCCAGACGGAGTCCTTTCGGGTGGCTACACCTTC.

The rearrangement uses TRBV5-1 and TRBJ2-7; tentative D call: TRBD1 (5 bases). From germline, CDR1 is SGHRS and CDR2 YFSETQ. V lost 1 base to trimming and J lost 2 bases, with 7 bases between them. The CDR3 spans 13 residues. CDR3 in amino acids: CASSLQGPYEQYF. The DNA of the CDR3 is TGCGCCAGCAGCTTGCAGGGCCCCTACGAGCAGTACTTC.

The chain recombines TRBV7-9 with TRBJ1-1, with 7 bases lining up with TRBD1. The ends lost 5 bases at V and 5 bases at J; junction bases unmatched: 2. CDR3 size: 12 residues. The germline V gene has CDR1 SEHNR and CDR2 FQNEAQ (reference sequence). CDR3 amino acids: CASSPGGTEAFF. The CDR3 bases are TGTGCCAGCAGCCCAGGGGGTACTGAAGCTTTCTTT.

This chain connects TRBV4-1 to TRBJ1-5; D is undetermined. The CDR3 is 13 amino acids. Germline V lookup: CDR1 MGHRA, CDR2 YSYEKL. Trimming stripped 3 bases from V and 8 bases from J, with 11 bases between. CDR3 sequence (DNA): TGCGCCAGCAGCCACGACACAATTGAGCCCCAGCATTTT. Protein product: CASSHDTIEPQHF.